Listed below are T cell receptor beta chains from one sample, sequenced in a study of CD8 T cells in ankylosing spondylitis. TCRdb reanalysed the 5' RACE reads using MiXCR and keeps one entry per CDR3 protein. The repertoire consists of 250,000 to 350,000 distinct CDR3 sequences, with less than 25% occurring once and the leading ten covering around 3.2%. Specimen: blood, either unsorted or a sorted T cell fraction (not recorded which). All receptors derive from a female donor with ankylosing spondylitis or in good health (not recorded which). Each CDR3 is given with its conserved first and last residue. A D gene is named only where the DNA matches it firmly. Clone size is not always given. Where it is, it says once, few, many or a class for expanded clones.

D: NA
size: NA
V: TRBV7-9
J: TRBJ2-3
DNA: TGTGCCAGCAGCTTAGCTGGCGGACTGGGAGGTGCAGATACGCAGTATTTT
CDR3: CASSLAGGLGGADTQYF

D: NA
size: NA
V: TRBV30
J: TRBJ1-2
DNA: TGTGCCTGGAGTCTCAGGGTGGACTATGGCTACACCTTC
CDR3: CAWSLRVDYGYTF

D: TRBD1
size: NA
V: TRBV9
J: TRBJ2-1
DNA: TGTGCCAGCAGCGCAACAGGGGGATGGTACAATGAGCAGTTCTTC
CDR3: CASSATGGWYNEQFF

D: NA
size: NA
V: TRBV20-1
J: TRBJ2-7
DNA: TGCAGTGCTAGGTCAGAGCTGGGGTGGAGGCGATACGAGCAGTACTTC
CDR3: CSARSELGWRRYEQYF

D: TRBD1
size: NA
V: TRBV29-1
J: TRBJ2-7
DNA: TGCAGCGTTGAAGCTCCGCCGGGACAGGGAACCTACGAGCAGTACTTC
CDR3: CSVEAPPGQGTYEQYF

D: NA
size: NA
V: TRBV14
J: TRBJ1-5
DNA: TGTGCCAGCAGCCAGATGGATGGGCAGCCCCAGCATTTT
CDR3: CASSQMDGQPQHF

D: NA
size: NA
V: TRBV10-3
J: TRBJ1-1
DNA: TGTGCCATCAGTGTAGCCGAGTCCAGATTCGAAGCTTTCTTT
CDR3: CAISVAESRFEAFF

D: TRBD1
size: few
V: TRBV3-1
J: TRBJ1-5
DNA: TGTGCCAGCAGCCTAAGACAGGGTCAGCCCCAGCATTTT
CDR3: CASSLRQGQPQHF

D: NA
size: many
V: TRBV12-3/TRBV12-4
J: TRBJ1-2
DNA: TGTGCCAGCAGTTTAGAGAACTATGGCTACACCTTC
CDR3: CASSLENYGYTF

D: TRBD2
size: many
V: TRBV7-2
J: TRBJ2-7
DNA: TGTGCCAGCAGCTTAAGACTAGCGGGACGGAACGAGCAGTACTTC
CDR3: CASSLRLAGRNEQYF

D: NA
size: NA
V: TRBV29-1
J: TRBJ2-1
DNA: TGCAGCGTTGTTGGCGGGGCCAGCTCCTACAATGAGCAGTTCTTC
CDR3: CSVVGGASSYNEQFF

D: NA
size: NA
V: TRBV10-2
J: TRBJ2-3
DNA: TGCGCCAGCATGGCGACGGGACGTTCGGATACGCAGTATTTT
CDR3: CASMATGRSDTQYF

D: NA
size: NA
V: TRBV20-1
J: TRBJ2-3
DNA: TGCTGTGCTACCCCGAGCGCGGGCGGGAGCACAGATACGCAGTATTTT
CDR3: CCATPSAGGSTDTQYF

D: NA
size: few
V: TRBV30
J: TRBJ2-5
DNA: TGTGCCTGGAGTGTACCAGGACAGCAAGAGACCCAGTACTTC
CDR3: CAWSVPGQQETQYF

D: TRBD2
size: few
V: TRBV12-3/TRBV12-4
J: TRBJ2-1
DNA: TGTGCCAGCAGACTTACTACCGGGGGGTTTAATGAGCAGTTCTTC
CDR3: CASRLTTGGFNEQFF

D: NA
size: NA
V: TRBV20-1
J: TRBJ2-7
DNA: TGCAGTGCTAGGGCCTCCTTTCAGGCAGAGCAGTACTTC
CDR3: CSARASFQAEQYF

D: NA
size: few
V: TRBV7-2
J: TRBJ1-1
DNA: TGTGCCAGCAGCTTAGTACTGGCCTTGAACACTGAAGCTTTCTTT
CDR3: CASSLVLALNTEAFF

D: TRBD2
size: many
V: TRBV30
J: TRBJ2-3
DNA: TGTGCCTGGAGTGAGGGACTAGCGGGAGATACGCAGTATTTT
CDR3: CAWSEGLAGDTQYF

D: NA
size: NA
V: TRBV13
J: TRBJ2-1
DNA: TGTGCCAGCAGCCGCCCGCCCGGGACTTCCCCTTACAATGAGCAGTTCTTC
CDR3: CASSRPPGTSPYNEQFF

D: NA
size: NA
V: TRBV5-1
J: TRBJ1-1
DNA: TGCGCCAGCAGCATACGACAGTCGAGCACTGAAGCTTTCTTT
CDR3: CASSIRQSSTEAFF

D: NA
size: NA
V: TRBV3-1
J: TRBJ2-7
DNA: TGTGCCAGCAGCCAAGATGCTACCGGAGGGGAGCAGTACTTC
CDR3: CASSQDATGGEQYF

D: NA
size: NA
V: TRBV27
J: TRBJ1-5
DNA: TGTGCCAGCAGACCAAAGGGATGGGGGGCTAGCAATCAGCCCCAGCATTTT
CDR3: CASRPKGWGASNQPQHF

D: NA
size: few
V: TRBV5-6
J: TRBJ2-1
DNA: TGTGCCAGCAGCCCCCGTCCTCTCCACAATGAGCAGTTCTTC
CDR3: CASSPRPLHNEQFF

D: TRBD2
size: NA
V: TRBV10-3
J: TRBJ2-1
DNA: TGTGCCATCAGGAAAGGAGCGGGAGGTCAGTACACACACAATGAGCAGTTCTTC
CDR3: CAIRKGAGGQYTHNEQFF

D: NA
size: few
V: TRBV7-3
J: TRBJ2-7
DNA: TGTGCCAGCAGCTTAATCCTACTACCCTACGAGCAGTACTTC
CDR3: CASSLILLPYEQYF

D: TRBD1
size: NA
V: TRBV10-3
J: TRBJ2-3
DNA: TGTGCCATCAGAACGGACAGGGGGTCAGATACGCAGTATTTT
CDR3: CAIRTDRGSDTQYF

D: NA
size: NA
V: TRBV19
J: TRBJ1-5
DNA: TGTGCTAGCCACTGGGGGGTTAGTCAGCCCCAGCATTTT
CDR3: CASHWGVSQPQHF

D: NA
size: NA
V: TRBV10-3
J: TRBJ2-4
DNA: TGTGCCATCAGTGAAAAGGGGGCCAAAAACATTCAGTACTTC
CDR3: CAISEKGAKNIQYF

D: NA
size: many
V: TRBV27
J: TRBJ2-7
DNA: TGTGCCAGCACCCGAAGGGAGAGGGGCTACGAGCAGTACTTC
CDR3: CASTRRERGYEQYF

D: TRBD1
size: NA
V: TRBV7-8
J: TRBJ1-5
DNA: TGTGCCAGCAGCCCGGACAGGGCTCAGCCCCAGCATTTT
CDR3: CASSPDRAQPQHF

D: NA
size: NA
V: TRBV18
J: TRBJ2-7
DNA: TGTGCCAGCTCACCGGGGCAGGTACTTAGCTCCTACGAGCAGTACTTC
CDR3: CASSPGQVLSSYEQYF

D: TRBD2
size: NA
V: TRBV7-2
J: TRBJ2-4
DNA: TGTGCCAGCAGCTTAGCCTCCGGGAGGGCCGGCATTCAGTACTTC
CDR3: CASSLASGRAGIQYF

D: NA
size: NA
V: TRBV6-1
J: TRBJ1-1
DNA: TGTGCCAGCAGTCCACGGTCCGGGGCCCAGGTCACTGAAGCTTTCTTT
CDR3: CASSPRSGAQVTEAFF

D: TRBD2
size: few
V: TRBV24-1
J: TRBJ2-1
DNA: TGTGCCACCAGTGCCGGGACTAGTCTTCGCAATGAGCAGTTCTTC
CDR3: CATSAGTSLRNEQFF

D: TRBD2
size: many
V: TRBV12-3/TRBV12-4
J: TRBJ2-5
DNA: TGTGCCAGCAGTTCTCACTTACTAGCGGGAGTCCCCCGGTACTTC
CDR3: CASSSHLLAGVPRYF

D: NA
size: NA
V: TRBV7-2
J: TRBJ1-2
DNA: TGTGCCAGCAGCCGTTTTGCGGGTGGCGGTGGCTACACCTTC
CDR3: CASSRFAGGGGYTF

D: NA
size: few
V: TRBV18
J: TRBJ1-1
DNA: TGTGCCAGCGGGGGGGAACGAAACACTGAAGCTTTCTTT
CDR3: CASGGERNTEAFF

D: NA
size: many
V: TRBV20-1
J: TRBJ2-7
DNA: TGCAGTGCTAGCCCGGGGAGCTCCTACGAGCAGTACTTC
CDR3: CSASPGSSYEQYF

D: TRBD1
size: NA
V: TRBV10-3
J: TRBJ2-2
DNA: TGTGCCATCAGTGGACAGGGTGTGAACACCGGGGAGCTGTTTTTT
CDR3: CAISGQGVNTGELFF

D: TRBD2
size: NA
V: TRBV3-1
J: TRBJ2-1
DNA: TGTGCCAGCAGCCCGTCGATAAGCGGGAAGGACAATGAGCAGTTCTTC
CDR3: CASSPSISGKDNEQFF

D: TRBD2
size: NA
V: TRBV20-1
J: TRBJ2-5
DNA: TGCAGTGCTAGAAAACCTAGCGGGAGGGCCGGGGGACGAGTAGAGACCCAGTACTTC
CDR3: CSARKPSGRAGGRVETQYF

D: TRBD2
size: NA
V: TRBV7-3
J: TRBJ2-1
DNA: TGTGCCAGCAGCTTAAGTGGACTAGCGGGAGGTTCCCATGAGCAGTTCTTC
CDR3: CASSLSGLAGGSHEQFF

D: NA
size: NA
V: TRBV3-1
J: TRBJ1-1
DNA: TGTGCCAGCAGCCAGGGGGCAAGCACTGAAGCTTTCTTT
CDR3: CASSQGASTEAFF

D: NA
size: NA
V: TRBV5-1
J: TRBJ2-1
DNA: TGCGCCAGCAGCTTGGGGGCATCCCCGGGTCTCAATGAGCAGTTCTTC
CDR3: CASSLGASPGLNEQFF

D: NA
size: NA
V: TRBV11-2
J: TRBJ2-3
DNA: TGTGCCAGCAGCTTAGCGCTAGCGACCACAGATACGCAGTATTTT
CDR3: CASSLALATTDTQYF

D: TRBD1
size: few
V: TRBV3-1
J: TRBJ1-6
DNA: TGTGCCAGCAGCCCAACTATAGGGACAGGGGGTAATCCCCTCCACTTT
CDR3: CASSPTIGTGGNPLHF

D: TRBD1
size: few
V: TRBV12-3/TRBV12-4
J: TRBJ1-4
DNA: TGTGCCAGCAGTTCGACTGACAGGGATGAAAAACTGTTTTTT
CDR3: CASSSTDRDEKLFF

D: TRBD1
size: few
V: TRBV10-3
J: TRBJ2-7
DNA: TGTGCCATCGGGACAGGATTTTACGAGCAGTACTTC
CDR3: CAIGTGFYEQYF

D: TRBD2
size: NA
V: TRBV7-2
J: TRBJ2-4
DNA: TGTGCCAGCAGCTTAGCAGGCGGGAGTGCGAACATTCAGTACTTC
CDR3: CASSLAGGSANIQYF

D: NA
size: NA
V: TRBV6-2/TRBV6-3
J: TRBJ1-5
DNA: TGTGCCAGCGGTGGTGGGTGGGCTCAGCCCCAGCATTTT
CDR3: CASGGGWAQPQHF

D: NA
size: NA
V: TRBV5-4
J: TRBJ2-1
DNA: TGTGCCAGCAGCTTGGCTTTACCGGGACCGATATTTCAATCCTACAATGAGCAGTTCTTC
CDR3: CASSLALPGPIFQSYNEQFF